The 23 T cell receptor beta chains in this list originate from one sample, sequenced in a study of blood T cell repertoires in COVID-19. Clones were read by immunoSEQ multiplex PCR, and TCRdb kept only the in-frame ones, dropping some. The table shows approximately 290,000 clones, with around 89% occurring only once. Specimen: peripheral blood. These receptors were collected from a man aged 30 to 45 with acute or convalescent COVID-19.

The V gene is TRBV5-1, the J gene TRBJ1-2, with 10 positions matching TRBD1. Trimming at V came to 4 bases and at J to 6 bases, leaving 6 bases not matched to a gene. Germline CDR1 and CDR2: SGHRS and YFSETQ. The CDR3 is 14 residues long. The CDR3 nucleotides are TGCGCCAGCAGCGGGGGACAGGGGTTGGATGGCTACACCTTC. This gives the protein CASSGGQGLDGYTF.

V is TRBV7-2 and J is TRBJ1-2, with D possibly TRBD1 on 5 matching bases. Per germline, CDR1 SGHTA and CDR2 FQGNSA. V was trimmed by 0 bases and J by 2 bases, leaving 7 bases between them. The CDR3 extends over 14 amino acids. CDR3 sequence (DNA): TGTGCCAGCAGCTTAGCGGGGCCGAACTATGGCTACACCTTC. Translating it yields CASSLAGPNYGYTF.

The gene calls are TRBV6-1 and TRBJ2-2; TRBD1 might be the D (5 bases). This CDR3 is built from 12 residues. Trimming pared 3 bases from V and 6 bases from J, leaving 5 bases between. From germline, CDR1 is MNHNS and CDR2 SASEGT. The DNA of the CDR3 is TGTGCCAGCAGTGACAGGGCCGGGGAGCTGTTTTTT. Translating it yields CASSDRAGELFF.

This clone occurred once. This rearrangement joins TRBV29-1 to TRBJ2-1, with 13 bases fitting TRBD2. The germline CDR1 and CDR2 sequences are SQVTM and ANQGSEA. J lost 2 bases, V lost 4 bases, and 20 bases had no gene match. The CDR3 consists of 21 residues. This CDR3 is CSVASRAKLGLAGVPYNEQFF. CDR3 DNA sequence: TGCAGCGTTGCATCCAGGGCCAAGCTTGGACTAGCGGGAGTTCCCTACAATGAGCAGTTCTTC.

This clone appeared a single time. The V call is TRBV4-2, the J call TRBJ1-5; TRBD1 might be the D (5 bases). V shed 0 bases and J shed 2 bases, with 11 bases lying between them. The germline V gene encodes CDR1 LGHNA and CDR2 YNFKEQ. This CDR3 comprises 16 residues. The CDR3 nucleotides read TGTGCCAGCAGCCAAGAATCGGGGGGAGGCAATCAGCCCCAGCATTTT. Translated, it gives CASSQESGGGNQPQHF.

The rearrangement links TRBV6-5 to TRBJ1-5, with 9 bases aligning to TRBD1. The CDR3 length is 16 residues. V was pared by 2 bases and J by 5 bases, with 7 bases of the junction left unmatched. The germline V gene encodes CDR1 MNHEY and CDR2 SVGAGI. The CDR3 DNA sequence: TGTGCCAGCAGTTACACTAGGACAGGGGATCATCAGCCCCAGCATTTT. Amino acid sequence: CASSYTRTGDHQPQHF.

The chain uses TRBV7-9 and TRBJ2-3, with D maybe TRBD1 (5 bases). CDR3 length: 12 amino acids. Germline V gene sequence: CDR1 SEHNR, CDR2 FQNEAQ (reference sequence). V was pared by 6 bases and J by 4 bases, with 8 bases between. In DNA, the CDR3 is TGTGCCAGCAGGAAACAGGCAGATACGCAGTATTTT. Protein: CASRKQADTQYF.

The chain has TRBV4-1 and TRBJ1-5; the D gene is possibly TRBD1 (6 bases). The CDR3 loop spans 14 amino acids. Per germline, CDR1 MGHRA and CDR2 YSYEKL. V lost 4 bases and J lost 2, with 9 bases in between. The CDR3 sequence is CASSRDTGNQPQHF. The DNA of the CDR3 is TGCGCCAGCAGCCGGGACACCGGCAATCAGCCCCAGCATTTT.

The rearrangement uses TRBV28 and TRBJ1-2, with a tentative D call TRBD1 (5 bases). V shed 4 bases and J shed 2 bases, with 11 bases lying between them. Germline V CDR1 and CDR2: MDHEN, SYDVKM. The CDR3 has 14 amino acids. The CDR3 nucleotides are TGTGCCAGCAGTTGGGGGGGAATCAACTATGGCTACACCTTC. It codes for CASSWGGINYGYTF.

The CDR3 sequence is CASSLQGGTNEKLFF. DNA for the CDR3: TGTGCCAGCAGTTTACAAGGGGGCACTAATGAAAAACTGTTTTTT. The chain uses TRBV28 and TRBJ1-4, with 7 bases lining up with TRBD1. The V and J ends lost 2 bases and 2 bases, in that order; junction bases with no gene match: 2. Germline CDR1 is MDHEN and CDR2 is SYDVKM. The length of the CDR3 is 15 residues.

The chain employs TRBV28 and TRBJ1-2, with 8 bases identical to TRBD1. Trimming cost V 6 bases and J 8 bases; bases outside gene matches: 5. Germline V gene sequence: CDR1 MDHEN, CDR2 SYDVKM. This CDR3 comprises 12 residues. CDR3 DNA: TGTGCCAGCAGAAACGGGACAGGCGGCTACACCTTC. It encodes CASRNGTGGYTF.

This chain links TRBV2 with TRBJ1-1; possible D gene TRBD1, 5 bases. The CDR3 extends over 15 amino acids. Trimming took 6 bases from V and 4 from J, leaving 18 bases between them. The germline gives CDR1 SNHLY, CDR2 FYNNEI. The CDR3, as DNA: TGTGCCAGCAGGGGACTTGCGACAGTTTCCACTGAAGCTTTCTTT. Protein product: CASRGLATVSTEAFF.

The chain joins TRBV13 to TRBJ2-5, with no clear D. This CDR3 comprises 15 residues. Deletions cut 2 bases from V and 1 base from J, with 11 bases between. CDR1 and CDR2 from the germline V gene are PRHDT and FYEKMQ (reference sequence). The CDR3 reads CASSLSIGRQETQYF. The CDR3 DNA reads TGTGCCAGCAGCTTAAGCATTGGGCGCCAAGAGACCCAGTACTTC.

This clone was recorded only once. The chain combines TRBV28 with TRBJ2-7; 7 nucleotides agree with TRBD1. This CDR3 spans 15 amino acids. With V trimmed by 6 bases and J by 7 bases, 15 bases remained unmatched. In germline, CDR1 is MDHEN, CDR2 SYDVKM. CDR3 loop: CASSAIGTALWEQYF. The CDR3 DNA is TGTGCCAGCAGCGCAATAGGGACAGCCCTGTGGGAGCAGTACTTC. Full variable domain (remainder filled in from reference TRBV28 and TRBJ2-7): DVKVTQSSRYLVKRTGEKVFLECVQDMDHENMFWYRQDPGLGLRLIYFSYDVKMKEKGDIPEGYSVSREKKERFSLILESASTNQTSMYLCASSAIGTALWEQYFGPGTRLTVT.

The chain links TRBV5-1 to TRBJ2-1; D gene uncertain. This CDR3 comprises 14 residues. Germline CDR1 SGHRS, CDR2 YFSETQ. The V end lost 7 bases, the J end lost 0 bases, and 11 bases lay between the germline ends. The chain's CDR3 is CASGHPSSYNEQFF. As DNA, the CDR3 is TGCGCCAGCGGGCATCCGAGCTCCTACAATGAGCAGTTCTTC.

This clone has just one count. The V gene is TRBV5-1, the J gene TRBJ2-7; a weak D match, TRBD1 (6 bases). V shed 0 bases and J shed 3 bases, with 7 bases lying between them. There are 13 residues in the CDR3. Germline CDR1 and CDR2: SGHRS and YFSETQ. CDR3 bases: TGCGCCAGCAGCTTGGGGGACAACTACGAGCAGTACTTC. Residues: CASSLGDNYEQYF.

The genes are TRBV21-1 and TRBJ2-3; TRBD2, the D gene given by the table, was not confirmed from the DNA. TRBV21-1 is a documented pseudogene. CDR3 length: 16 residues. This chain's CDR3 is CASSKGTSGYTDTQYF. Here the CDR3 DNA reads TGTGCCAGCAGCAAAGGGACTAGCGGATACACAGATACGCAGTATTTT.

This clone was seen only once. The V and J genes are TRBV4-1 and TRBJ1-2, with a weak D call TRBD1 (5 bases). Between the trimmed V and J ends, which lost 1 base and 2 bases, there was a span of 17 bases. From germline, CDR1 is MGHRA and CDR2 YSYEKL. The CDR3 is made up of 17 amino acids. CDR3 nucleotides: TGCGCCAGCAGCCAAGTCGTTCGGCGGGGCCCAAACTATGGCTACACCTTC. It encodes CASSQVVRRGPNYGYTF.

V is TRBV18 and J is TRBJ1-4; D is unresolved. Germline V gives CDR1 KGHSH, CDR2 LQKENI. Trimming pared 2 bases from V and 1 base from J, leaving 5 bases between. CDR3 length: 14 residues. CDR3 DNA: TGTGCCAGCTCACCAGGGCAAACTAATGAAAAACTGTTTTTT. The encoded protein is CASSPGQTNEKLFF.

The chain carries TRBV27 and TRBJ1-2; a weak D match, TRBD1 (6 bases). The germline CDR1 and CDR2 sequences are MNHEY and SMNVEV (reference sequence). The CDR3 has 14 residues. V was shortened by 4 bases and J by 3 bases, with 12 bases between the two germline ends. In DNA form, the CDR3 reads TGTGCCAGCAGTTCGACAGGTCCAGACTATGGCTACACCTTC. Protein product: CASSSTGPDYGYTF.

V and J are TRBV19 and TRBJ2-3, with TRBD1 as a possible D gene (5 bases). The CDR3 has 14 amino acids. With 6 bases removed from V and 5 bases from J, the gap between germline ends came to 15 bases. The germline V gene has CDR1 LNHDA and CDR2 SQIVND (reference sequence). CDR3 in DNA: TGTGCCAGTAGCCGTGGACACTCGGGAGATACGCAGTATTTT. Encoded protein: CASSRGHSGDTQYF.

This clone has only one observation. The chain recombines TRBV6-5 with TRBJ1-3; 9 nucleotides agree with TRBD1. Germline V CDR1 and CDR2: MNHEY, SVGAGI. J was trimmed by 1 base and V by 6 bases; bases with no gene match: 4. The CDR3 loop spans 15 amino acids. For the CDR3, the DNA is TGTGCCAGCAGCCAGGACAGGGGATCTGGAAACACCATATATTTT. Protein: CASSQDRGSGNTIYF.

The chain's CDR3 is CASSLGLTGNTIYF. CDR3 in DNA: TGTGCCAGCAGCTTGGGCCTAACCGGAAACACCATATATTTT. J is TRBJ1-3 and V is TRBV7-9; D is uncertain. The V and J ends lost 3 bases and 4 bases respectively, with 10 bases between them. The CDR3 extends over 14 amino acids. Germline CDR1 SEHNR, CDR2 FQNEAQ (reference sequence).